This TCR beta chain was identified in a study of T cells in localized non-small cell lung cancer. Overall study results and limits: Appearance in adjacent lung was seen for a median 57 of the top 100 tumor clones.

Looked up from germline, CDR1 is MNHGY and CDR2 is SAAAGT. The length of the CDR3 is 12 residues. V was shortened by 4 bases and J by 4 bases, with 5 bases between the two germline ends. Sequencing was performed with immunoSEQ multiplex PCR; in TCRdb, only in-frame clones are kept and a portion is missing. The table shows 3,000 to 4,500 clones, with under 25% occurring only once. This clone came up a few times. Its antigen is currently unknown. The sequencing here drew on lung tumor tissue, taken before any cancer treatment. This clonotype originated in a woman aged 35-70 years with stage I lung adenocarcinoma. This rearrangement joins TRBV6-8 to TRBJ2-1; D is undetermined. The CDR3 sequence: CASSSGYNEQFF. For the CDR3, the DNA is TGTGCCAGCAGTTCCGGATACAATGAGCAGTTCTTC.